These 14 T cell receptor beta chains share one sample of origin, sequenced in a study of OX40 agonist ivuxolimab in advanced cancers. Some clones are missing from TCRdb's copy, which holds only in-frame ones; the method was immunoSEQ multiplex PCR. This table has some 64,000 clones, 92% appearing once. The source was CD4+ or CD8+ T cells sorted from blood, collected in a trial of the OX40 agonist ivuxolimab. Receptors originate from an adult with an advanced solid tumor such as melanoma, head and neck, liver or kidney cancer.

The V gene is TRBV30, the J gene TRBJ1-5; TRBD1 matches 11 bases. V dropped 5 bases and J dropped 4; count of bases not matched to a gene: 1. Germline CDR1 is GTSNPN and CDR2 is SVGIG (reference sequence). This CDR3 spans 13 amino acids. The CDR3 sequence: CAWGTGGNQPQHF. As DNA, the CDR3 is TGTGCCTGGGGGACAGGGGGTAATCAGCCCCAGCATTTT.

This chain uses TRBV5-1 with TRBJ2-7; TRBD1 aligns across 11 bases. Germline CDR1 SGHRS, CDR2 YFSETQ. The junction had 6 bases not matched to a gene; V was cut back by 4 bases and J by 6 bases. The CDR3 sequence is 14 residues long. CDR3 region: CASSTGTGGSEQYF. The DNA of the CDR3 is TGCGCCAGCAGCACCGGGACAGGGGGTTCCGAGCAGTACTTC.

V and J are TRBV28 and TRBJ1-2; tentative D call: TRBD1 (5 bases). V lost 5 bases to trimming and J lost 3 bases, with 16 bases between them. CDR3 length: 15 amino acids. Per germline, CDR1 MDHEN and CDR2 SYDVKM. CDR3 nucleotide sequence: TGTGCCAGCAGTAAGGAGACAGATCCTTACTATGGCTACACCTTC. This codes for CASSKETDPYYGYTF.

J is TRBJ1-1 and V is TRBV25-1, with D perhaps TRBD1 (5 bases). Germline V gene data show CDR1 as MGHDK and CDR2 as SYGVNS. Trimming cost V 7 bases and J 1 base, with 22 bases left between them. The CDR3 totals 17 residues. CDR3 sequence reads: CASTQSRGQGGNTEAFF. As DNA, the CDR3 is TGTGCCAGCACTCAATCTCGAGGGCAGGGAGGGAACACTGAAGCTTTCTTT.

The rearrangement links TRBV2 to TRBJ1-5, with 10 bases that match TRBD1. CDR3 size: 15 residues. V was clipped by 7 bases and J by 7 bases; unmatched bases: 10. Germline assignment: CDR1 SNHLY and CDR2 FYNNEI. The CDR3 region is CASMGTGEIGQPQHF. The CDR3 bases are TGTGCCAGCATGGGGACAGGGGAAATAGGACAGCCCCAGCATTTT.

Here the CDR3 reads CASSLAGSGGPRETQYF. The CDR3 DNA reads as TGTGCCAGCAGCTTAGCGGGTAGCGGGGGCCCGAGGGAGACCCAGTACTTC. The chain employs TRBV7-9 and TRBJ2-5; 9 nucleotides align to TRBD2. Per germline, CDR1 SEHNR and CDR2 FQNEAQ (reference sequence). J gave up 5 bases and V 0 bases, and 10 bases lay outside the gene matches. The CDR3 is 17 residues long.

This clone has only a few counts. The chain links TRBV7-8 to TRBJ1-5; TRBD1 aligns across 9 bases. Germline V gene sequence: CDR1 SGHVS, CDR2 FQNEAQ. Trimming cost V 6 bases and J 5 bases; bases outside gene matches: 5. This CDR3 has 14 residues. The CDR3 nucleotides are TGTGCCAGCAGGGGACAGGGAGGTGATCAGCCCCAGCATTTT. This encodes CASRGQGGDQPQHF.

This chain connects TRBV28 to TRBJ1-5; D gene unclear. Germline CDR1 is MDHEN and CDR2 is SYDVKM. V dropped 3 bases and J dropped 1 base, with 16 bases sitting between them. This CDR3 is built from 17 residues. Here the CDR3 DNA reads TGTGCCAGCAGTTTTTATGCTGTATTCCTCAGCAATCAGCCCCAGCATTTT. Protein: CASSFYAVFLSNQPQHF.

The rearrangement links TRBV6-5 to TRBJ1-2; 7 positions agree with TRBD1. Losses at the gene ends were 2 bases for V and 7 bases for J; bases not matched to a gene: 4. This CDR3 is 13 amino acids long. Germline V gene sequence: CDR1 MNHEY, CDR2 SVGAGI. The CDR3: CASSYANRGGYTF. The CDR3 bases are TGTGCCAGCAGTTACGCCAACAGGGGTGGCTACACCTTC.

This chain uses TRBV5-6 with TRBJ1-3; D is unresolved. V dropped 1 base and J dropped 8 bases, with 10 bases sitting between them. The CDR3 totals 13 residues. Germline assignment: CDR1 SGHDT and CDR2 YYEEEE. The CDR3 DNA sequence: TGTGCCAGCAGCTTGTTGAGCGGGGACACCATATATTTT. Translated: CASSLLSGDTIYF.

The chain has TRBV6-5 and TRBJ2-2; D uncertain. This CDR3 comprises 11 residues. The ends were cut back, 7 bases at V and 2 bases at J, with 2 bases in the middle. From germline, CDR1 is MNHEY and CDR2 SVGAGI. The CDR3 reads CASTNTGELFF. CDR3 in DNA: TGTGCCAGCACCAACACCGGGGAGCTGTTTTTT.

The gene calls are TRBV11-2 and TRBJ2-3; D might be TRBD1 (6 bases). V lost 0 bases and J lost 4, with 14 bases in between. Germline assignment: CDR1 SGHAT and CDR2 FQNNGV. This CDR3 region has 16 residues. CDR3 sequence: CASSLDTGFLADTQYF. DNA of the CDR3: TGTGCCAGCAGCTTAGATACAGGGTTCCTCGCAGATACGCAGTATTTT.

This chain joins TRBV14 and TRBJ2-7; 9 bases align to TRBD2. The CDR3 has 15 residues. The germline CDR1 and CDR2 sequences are SGHDN and FVKESK. With V trimmed by 1 base and J by 0 bases, 1 base remained unmatched. CDR3 nucleotide sequence: TGTGCCAGCAGCCAAGGAGCGGGGGGCTCCTACGAGCAGTACTTC. Translated: CASSQGAGGSYEQYF.

This CDR3 is CASSAHGYNEQFF. The DNA for the CDR3 is TGTGCCAGCTCGGCGCACGGGTACAATGAGCAGTTCTTC. The chain couples TRBV9 to TRBJ2-1; D is ambiguous. With 7 bases removed from V and 4 bases from J, the gap between germline ends came to 12 bases. CDR3 length: 13 amino acids. The germline gives CDR1 SGDLS, CDR2 YYNGEE.